This TCR beta chain is drawn from a study of T cell responses to AZD1222 COVID-19 vaccine. Only a few counts were recorded for this clone. Its antigen is still unknown. V was shortened by 2 bases and J by 0 bases, with 8 bases between the two germline ends. This CDR3 has 15 residues. The germline V gene encodes CDR1 LNHDA and CDR2 SQIVND (reference sequence). Data came from immunoSEQ multiplex PCR; TCRdb stores just in-frame clones and leaves some out. The sample holds hundreds of thousands of clones, 85% to 95% seen once. General study results and limits: A reported finding is that nearly half of spike-specific TCRs target unmutated variant regions. Spike-wide coverage was observed for vaccine-associated CD4 TCRs, with dominant responses at 160-218 and 743-854. Compared with day 0, the breadth and depth of the Spike-specific TCR repertoire rose significantly after two doses of AZD1222. A mostly white British donor set with more females was recruited, and clonal diversity was possibly underestimated.

This TCR came from an adult in good health. Here the sequenced sample was peripheral blood, taken on day 0 of MenACWY control vaccination. V and J are TRBV19 and TRBJ1-5; no clear D gene. CDR3 nucleotide sequence: TGTGCCAGTAGTATAAGTGCGGGTAGCAATCAGCCCCAGCATTTT. Translating it yields CASSISAGSNQPQHF.